The clone carrying this T cell receptor beta chain was recorded only once. Measured with immunoSEQ multiplex PCR; TCRdb has only the in-frame clones, and not every one. The data hold over 50,000 clones, with 85% observed a single time. This entry comes from a study of blood T cell repertoires in COVID-19. The V end lost 7 bases, the J end lost 1 base, and 8 bases lay between the germline ends. This CDR3 region has 12 residues. Per germline, CDR1 SQVTM and CDR2 ANQGSEA. Sequenced input: peripheral blood. The V and J genes are TRBV29-1 and TRBJ2-1; D possibly corresponds to TRBD1 (6 bases). This TCR was sampled from a man between 65 and 85 years old with acute or convalescent COVID-19. CDR3 sequence (DNA): TGCAGCGCTGACAGGTCCTACAATGAGCAGTTCTTC. Its protein is CSADRSYNEQFF.